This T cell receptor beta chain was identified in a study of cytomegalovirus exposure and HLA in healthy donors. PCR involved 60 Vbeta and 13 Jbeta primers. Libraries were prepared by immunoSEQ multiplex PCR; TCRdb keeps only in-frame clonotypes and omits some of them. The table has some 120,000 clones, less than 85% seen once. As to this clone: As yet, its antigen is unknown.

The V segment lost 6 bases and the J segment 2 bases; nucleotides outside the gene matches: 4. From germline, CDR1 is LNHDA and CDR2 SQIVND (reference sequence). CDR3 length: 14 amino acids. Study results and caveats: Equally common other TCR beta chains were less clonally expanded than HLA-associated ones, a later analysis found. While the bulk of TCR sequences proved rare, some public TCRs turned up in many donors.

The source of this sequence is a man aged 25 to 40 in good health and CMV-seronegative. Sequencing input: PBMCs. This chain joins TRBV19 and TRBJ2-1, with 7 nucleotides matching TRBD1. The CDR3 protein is CASSGQGAYNEQFF. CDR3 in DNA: TGTGCCAGTAGCGGGCAGGGGGCCTACAATGAGCAGTTCTTC.